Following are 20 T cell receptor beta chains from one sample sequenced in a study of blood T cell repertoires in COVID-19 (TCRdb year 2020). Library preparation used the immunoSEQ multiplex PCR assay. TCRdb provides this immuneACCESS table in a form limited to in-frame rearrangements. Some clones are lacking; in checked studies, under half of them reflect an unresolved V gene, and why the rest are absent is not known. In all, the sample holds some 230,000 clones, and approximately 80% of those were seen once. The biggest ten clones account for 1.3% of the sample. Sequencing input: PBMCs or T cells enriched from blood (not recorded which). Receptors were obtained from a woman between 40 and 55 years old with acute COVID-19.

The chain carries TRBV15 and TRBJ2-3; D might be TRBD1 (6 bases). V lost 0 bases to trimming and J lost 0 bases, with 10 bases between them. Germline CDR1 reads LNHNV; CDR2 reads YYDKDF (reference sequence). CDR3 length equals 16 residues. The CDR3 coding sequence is TGTGCCACCAGCAGAGATCAGGGGATTAGCACAGATACGCAGTATTTT. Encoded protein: CATSRDQGISTDTQYF.

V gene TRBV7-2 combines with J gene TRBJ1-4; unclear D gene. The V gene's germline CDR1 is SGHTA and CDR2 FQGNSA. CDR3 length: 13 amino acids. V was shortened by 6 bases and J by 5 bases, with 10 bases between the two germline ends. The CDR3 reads CASRQFANEKLFF. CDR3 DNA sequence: TGTGCCAGCAGACAGTTCGCGAATGAAAAACTGTTTTTT.

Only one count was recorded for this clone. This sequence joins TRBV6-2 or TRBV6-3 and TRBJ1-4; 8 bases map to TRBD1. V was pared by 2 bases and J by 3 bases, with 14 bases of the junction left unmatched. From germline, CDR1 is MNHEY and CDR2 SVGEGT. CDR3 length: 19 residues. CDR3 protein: CASSYAGQGVVAANEKLFF. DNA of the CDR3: TGTGCCAGCAGTTACGCCGGACAGGGTGTAGTAGCGGCTAATGAAAAACTGTTTTTT.

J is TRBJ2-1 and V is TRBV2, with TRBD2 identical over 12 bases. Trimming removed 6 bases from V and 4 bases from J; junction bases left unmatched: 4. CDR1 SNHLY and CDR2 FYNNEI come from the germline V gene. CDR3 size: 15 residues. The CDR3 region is CASRRLAGVYNEQFF. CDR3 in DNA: TGTGCCAGCAGACGACTAGCGGGGGTTTACAATGAGCAGTTCTTC.

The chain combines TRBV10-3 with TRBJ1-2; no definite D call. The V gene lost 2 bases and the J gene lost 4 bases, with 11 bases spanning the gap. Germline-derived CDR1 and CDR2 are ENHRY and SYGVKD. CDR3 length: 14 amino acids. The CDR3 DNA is TGTGCCATCAGTGAGGGAGGGCCGAGCTATGGCTACACCTTC. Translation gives CAISEGGPSYGYTF.

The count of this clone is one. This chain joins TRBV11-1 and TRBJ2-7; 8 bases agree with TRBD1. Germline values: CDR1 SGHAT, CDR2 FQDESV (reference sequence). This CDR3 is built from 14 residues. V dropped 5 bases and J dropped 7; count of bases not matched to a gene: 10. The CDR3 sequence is CASSHYRGSREQYF. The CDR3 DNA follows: TGTGCCAGCAGCCATTACAGGGGGTCGCGAGAGCAGTACTTC.

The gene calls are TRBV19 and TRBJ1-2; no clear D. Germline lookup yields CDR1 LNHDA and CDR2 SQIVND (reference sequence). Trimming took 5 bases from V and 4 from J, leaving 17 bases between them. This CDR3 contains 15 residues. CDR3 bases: TGTGCCAGTAGTGCCTTCCCGCGCTCCCCCTATGGCTACACCTTC. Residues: CASSAFPRSPYGYTF. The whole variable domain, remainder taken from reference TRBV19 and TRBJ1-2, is DGGITQSPKYLFRKEGQNVTLSCEQNLNHDAMYWYRQDPGQGLRLIYYSQIVNDFQKGDIAEGYSVSREKKESFPLTVTSAQKNPTAFYLCASSAFPRSPYGYTFGSGTRLTVV.

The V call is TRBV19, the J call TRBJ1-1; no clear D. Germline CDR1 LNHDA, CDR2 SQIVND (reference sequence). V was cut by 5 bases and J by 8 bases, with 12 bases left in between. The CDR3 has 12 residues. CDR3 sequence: CASSLPAGEAFF. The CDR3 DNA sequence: TGTGCCAGTAGTCTTCCAGCGGGAGAAGCTTTCTTT.

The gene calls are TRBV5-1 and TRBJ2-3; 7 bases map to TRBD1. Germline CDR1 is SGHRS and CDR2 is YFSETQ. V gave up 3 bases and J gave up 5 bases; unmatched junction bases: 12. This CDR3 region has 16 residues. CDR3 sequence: CASSSEAGGFGDTQYF. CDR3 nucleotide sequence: TGCGCCAGCAGCTCCGAGGCAGGGGGATTCGGAGATACGCAGTATTTT.

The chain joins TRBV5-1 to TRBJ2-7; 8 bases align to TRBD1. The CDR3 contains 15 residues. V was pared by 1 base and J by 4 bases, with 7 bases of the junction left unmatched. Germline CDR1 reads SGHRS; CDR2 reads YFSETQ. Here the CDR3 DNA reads TGCGCCAGCAGCTTGACAGGGGGATCTGCGTACGAGCAGTACTTC. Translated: CASSLTGGSAYEQYF.

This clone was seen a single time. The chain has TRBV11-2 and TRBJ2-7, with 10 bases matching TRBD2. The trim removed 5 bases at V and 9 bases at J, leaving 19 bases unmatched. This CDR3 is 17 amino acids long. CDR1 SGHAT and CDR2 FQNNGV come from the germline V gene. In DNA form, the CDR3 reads TGTGCCAGCAGCCGGGGCGCCGGGACTAGCGCGGGTATGGGGCAGTACTTC. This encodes CASSRGAGTSAGMGQYF. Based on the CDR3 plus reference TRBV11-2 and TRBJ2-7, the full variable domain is EAGVAQSPRYKIIEKRQSVAFWCNPISGHATLYWYQQILGQGPKLLIQFQNNGVVDDSQLPKDRFSAERLKGVDSTLKIQPAKLEDSAVYLCASSRGAGTSAGMGQYFGPGTRLTVT.

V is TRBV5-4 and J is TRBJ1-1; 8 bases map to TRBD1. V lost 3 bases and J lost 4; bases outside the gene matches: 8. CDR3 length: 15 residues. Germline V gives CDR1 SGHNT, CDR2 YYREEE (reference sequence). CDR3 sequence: CASSSHQGAGTEAFF. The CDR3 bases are TGTGCCAGCAGCTCCCACCAGGGGGCCGGCACTGAAGCTTTCTTT.

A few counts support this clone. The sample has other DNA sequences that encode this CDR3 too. In DNA form, the CDR3 reads TGTGCCAGTAGTATGGGACAGGGCTACGAGCAGTACTTC. Translating it yields CASSMGQGYEQYF. This chain links TRBV19 with TRBJ2-7; 9 bases fit TRBD1. The germline CDR1 and CDR2 sequences are LNHDA and SQIVND (reference sequence). The CDR3 runs 13 residues. V was pared by 3 bases and J by 3 bases, with 0 bases of the junction left unmatched.

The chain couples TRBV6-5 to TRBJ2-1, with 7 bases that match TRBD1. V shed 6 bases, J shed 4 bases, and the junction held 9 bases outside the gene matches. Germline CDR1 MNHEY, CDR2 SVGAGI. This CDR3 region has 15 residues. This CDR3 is CASREDRSLYNEQFF. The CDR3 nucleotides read TGTGCCAGCAGGGAGGACAGGAGTCTTTACAATGAGCAGTTCTTC.

The CDR3 nucleotides read TGTGCCAGCAGTCCCCAGGGGCGGTCGAACACTGAAGCTTTCTTT. This codes for CASSPQGRSNTEAFF. The V and J genes are TRBV6-2 or TRBV6-3 and TRBJ1-1; D may be TRBD1 (6 bases). Deletions cut 5 bases from V and 1 base from J, with 14 bases between. Germline V gene lookup returns CDR1 MNHEY and CDR2 SVGEGT. This CDR3 is built from 15 residues.

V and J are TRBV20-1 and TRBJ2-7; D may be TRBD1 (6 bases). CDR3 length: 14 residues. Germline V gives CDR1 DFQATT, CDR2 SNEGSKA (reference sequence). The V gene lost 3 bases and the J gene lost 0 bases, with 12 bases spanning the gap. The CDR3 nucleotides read TGCAGTGCTAGTAGACAGGCGGTCTCCTACGAGCAGTACTTC. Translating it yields CSASRQAVSYEQYF.

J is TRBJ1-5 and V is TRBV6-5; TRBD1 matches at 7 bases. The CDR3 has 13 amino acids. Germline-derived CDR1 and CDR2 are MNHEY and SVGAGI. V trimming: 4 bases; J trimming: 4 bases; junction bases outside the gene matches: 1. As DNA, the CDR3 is TGTGCCAGCAGTTGGGACAGTAATCAGCCCCAGCATTTT. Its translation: CASSWDSNQPQHF.

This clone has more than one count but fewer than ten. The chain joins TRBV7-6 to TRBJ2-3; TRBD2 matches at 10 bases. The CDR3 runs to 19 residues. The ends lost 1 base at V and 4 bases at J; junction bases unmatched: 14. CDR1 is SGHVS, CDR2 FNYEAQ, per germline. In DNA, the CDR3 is TGTGCCAGCAGCTTAGAAGTGAACAAAGCGGGAGGGGCTGCAGATACGCAGTATTTT. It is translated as CASSLEVNKAGGAADTQYF.

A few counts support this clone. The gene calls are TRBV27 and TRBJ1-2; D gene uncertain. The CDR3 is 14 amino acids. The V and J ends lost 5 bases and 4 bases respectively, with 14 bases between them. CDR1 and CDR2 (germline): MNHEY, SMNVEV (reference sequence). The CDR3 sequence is CASSPGSSIYGYTF. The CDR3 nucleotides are TGTGCCAGCAGTCCAGGCAGCTCCATCTATGGCTACACCTTC.

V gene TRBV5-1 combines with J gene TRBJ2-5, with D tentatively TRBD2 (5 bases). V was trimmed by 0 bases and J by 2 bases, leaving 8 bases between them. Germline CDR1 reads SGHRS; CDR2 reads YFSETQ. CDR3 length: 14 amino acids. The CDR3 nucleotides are TGCGCCAGCAGCTTGGTGGGAGCTCAAGAGACCCAGTACTTC. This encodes CASSLVGAQETQYF.